Each of the 19 T cell receptor beta chains below was sequenced from the same sample in a study of spatial heterogeneity in lung cancer. Specified time point: sample taken at primary tumor resection. Unsorted whole RNA of tumor, nontumor lung or frozen PBMC was sequenced. TCRdb itself ran the 5' RACE reads through MiXCR, one entry per CDR3 protein. The table includes under 40,000 distinct CDR3 sequences, 5.2% detected once. The specimen comprised PBMCs, sampled at surgery. The receptors were gathered from a female donor with early-stage non-small cell lung cancer.

This clonotype has at least ten counts. This chain joins TRBV29-1 and TRBJ2-5; TRBD2 matches at 10 bases. The V and J ends lost 6 bases and 4 bases, in that order; junction bases with no gene match: 2. Germline CDR1 and CDR2: SQVTM and ANQGSEA. The CDR3 is made up of 12 amino acids. The CDR3 DNA is TGCAGCGTGAGACTAGCGGGAGAGACCCAGTACTTC. It encodes CSVRLAGETQYF. Drawing the rest from reference TRBV29-1 and TRBJ2-5, the complete variable domain is SAVISQKPSRDICQRGTSLTIQCQVDSQVTMMFWYRQQPGQSLTLIATANQGSEATYESGFVIDKFPISRPNLTFSTLTVSNMSPEDSSIYLCSVRLAGETQYFGPGTRLLVL.

This clonotype came up a few times. The chain combines TRBV7-9 with TRBJ2-1; possible D gene TRBD2, 6 bases. The CDR3 has 14 amino acids. The germline V gene encodes CDR1 SEHNR and CDR2 FQNEAQ (reference sequence). Trimming left V 7 bases short and J 1 base short, with 11 bases between. CDR3 amino acids: CASTSSESYNEQFF. CDR3 DNA: TGTGCCAGCACTTCTAGCGAGTCCTACAATGAGCAGTTCTTC. The full variable domain, its missing parts supplied by reference TRBV7-9 and TRBJ2-1, is DTGVSQNPRHKITKRGQNVTFRCDPISEHNRLYWYRQTLGQGPEFLTYFQNEAQLEKSRLLSDRFSAERPKGSFSTLEIQRTEQGDSAMYLCASTSSESYNEQFFGPGTRLTVL.

Many counts were recorded for this clonotype. V gene TRBV19 combines with J gene TRBJ1-2; no reliable D call. Germline CDR1 LNHDA, CDR2 SQIVND (reference sequence). The CDR3 consists of 14 residues. Trimming shortened V by 3 bases and J by 1 base, and 9 bases separated the two germline ends. The CDR3 spells CASSMVGDNYGYTF. CDR3 coding DNA: TGTGCCAGTAGTATGGTTGGGGATAACTATGGCTACACCTTC.

This clonotype was counted many times. For the CDR3, the DNA is TGTGCCAGCAGCTCCATCAGGGGGCCCTGGGAAAAACTGTTTTTT. This codes for CASSSIRGPWEKLFF. The chain uses TRBV11-2 and TRBJ1-4, with 8 bases identical to TRBD1. CDR3 size: 15 residues. In germline, CDR1 is SGHAT, CDR2 FQNNGV. V shed 4 bases and J 8 bases; nucleotides not matched to a gene: 9.

This chain joins TRBV7-2 and TRBJ1-5; possible D gene TRBD1, 6 bases. This CDR3 region has 12 residues. Germline V gene lookup returns CDR1 SGHTA and CDR2 FQGNSA. Trimming removed 5 bases from V and 6 bases from J, with 8 bases in between. The CDR3 DNA follows: TGTGCCAGCAGCCTACAGGGTCAGCCCCAGCATTTT. Amino acids: CASSLQGQPQHF.

This clonotype was detected ten times or more. V gene TRBV3-1 combines with J gene TRBJ2-3; unclear D gene. CDR1 is LGHDT and CDR2 is YNNKEL in the germline V gene (reference sequence). V was trimmed by 5 bases and J by 3 bases, leaving 18 bases between them. The CDR3 extends over 16 amino acids. The CDR3 loop reads CASSTNGLVGTDTQYF. As DNA, the CDR3 is TGTGCCAGCAGCACAAATGGTCTGGTCGGAACAGATACGCAGTATTTT.

The DNA for the CDR3 is TGTGCCAGTAGCCAGGGACTCTACGAGCAGTACTTC. Protein sequence: CASSQGLYEQYF. This sequence joins TRBV19 and TRBJ2-7; tentatively, D is TRBD2 (6 bases). V lost 6 bases and J 3 bases, leaving 9 bases between the germline ends. CDR3 length: 12 amino acids. CDR1 and CDR2 (germline): LNHDA, SQIVND (reference sequence).

This clonotype was detected ten times or more. CDR3 sequence reads: CSARADNPYNEQFF. CDR3 coding DNA: TGCAGTGCTAGGGCGGACAACCCCTACAATGAGCAGTTCTTC. V usage is TRBV20-1 and J usage is TRBJ2-1; maybe TRBD1 (5 bases). Germline V lookup: CDR1 DFQATT, CDR2 SNEGSKA (reference sequence). The CDR3 contains 14 residues. V was clipped by 3 bases and J by 2 bases, with 11 bases between them.

This chain links TRBV7-9 with TRBJ2-2, with 9 nucleotides matching TRBD1. After removal of 3 bases from V and 6 bases from J, the junction contained 8 bases not matched to a gene. The CDR3 contains 16 residues. CDR1 is SEHNR, CDR2 FQNEAQ, per germline (reference sequence). CDR3 sequence: CASSFLPQGAAGELFF. The DNA of the CDR3 is TGTGCCAGCAGCTTTTTGCCACAGGGGGCGGCCGGGGAGCTGTTTTTT.

The table lists this clonotype with many counts. The V gene is TRBV7-2, the J gene TRBJ2-7, with D maybe TRBD1 (5 bases). CDR3 length equals 13 residues. CDR1 SGHTA and CDR2 FQGNSA come from the germline V gene. Trimming pared 8 bases from V and 3 bases from J, leaving 14 bases between. CDR3 nucleotide sequence: TGTGCCAGCGCCGTAGGGCAGGGCTACGAGCAGTACTTC. Its translation is CASAVGQGYEQYF.

This clonotype came up a few times. The chain recombines TRBV12-3 or TRBV12-4 with TRBJ2-1; TRBD2 agrees at 9 bases. This CDR3 spans 12 amino acids. With 4 bases clipped from V and 12 bases from J, the junction kept 4 bases outside the gene matches. The CDR3 sequence is CASSSWTSVQFF. CDR3 sequence (DNA): TGTGCCAGCAGTTCATGGACTAGCGTGCAGTTCTTC.

This clonotype has ten or more counts. The rearrangement uses TRBV7-8 and TRBJ2-5; D is unclear. Trimming stripped 0 bases from V and 5 bases from J, with 4 bases between. CDR3 length: 12 amino acids. Per the germline V gene, CDR1 is SGHVS and CDR2 is FQNEAQ. This CDR3 reads CASSLAAETQYF. The CDR3 DNA is TGTGCCAGCAGCTTAGCTGCGGAGACCCAGTACTTC.

This clonotype was found many times. The V and J genes are TRBV4-1 and TRBJ2-7; the match to TRBD2 covers 13 bases. The junction had 2 bases not matched to a gene; V was cut back by 0 bases and J by 3 bases. Germline assignment: CDR1 MGHRA and CDR2 YSYEKL. The CDR3 loop spans 16 amino acids. The CDR3 sequence is CASSQERTSGGYEQYF. CDR3 coding DNA: TGCGCCAGCAGCCAAGAAAGGACTAGCGGGGGCTACGAGCAGTACTTC.

This clonotype was recorded at least ten times. The J gene is TRBJ1-2, the V gene TRBV7-9; D is unclear. V was cut by 1 base and J by 4 bases, with 10 bases left in between. CDR1 and CDR2 (germline): SEHNR, FQNEAQ (reference sequence). The CDR3 is 14 residues long. As DNA, the CDR3 is TGTGCCAGCAGCTTAGGGTTCAGGTCCTATGGCTACACCTTC. Translation: CASSLGFRSYGYTF.

This clonotype was counted at least ten times. The chain carries TRBV20-1 and TRBJ2-7, with D perhaps given as TRBD1 or TRBD2 (5 bases each). Per the germline V gene, CDR1 is DFQATT and CDR2 is SNEGSKA (reference sequence). The CDR3 is 15 amino acids. The germline V and J ends were trimmed by 0 bases and 2 bases, with 14 bases remaining between them. Written as DNA, the CDR3 is TGCAGTGCTAGAGATCTGGCCAGGGAGCCCTACGAGCAGTACTTC. It encodes CSARDLAREPYEQYF.

This clonotype was seen many times. The chain couples TRBV4-1 to TRBJ1-3; D may be TRBD1 (5 bases). Germline CDR1 is MGHRA and CDR2 is YSYEKL. The CDR3 consists of 17 residues. V was clipped by 0 bases and J by 2 bases, with 14 bases between them. CDR3 region: CASSQEGWGSTGNTIYF. CDR3 in DNA: TGCGCCAGCAGCCAAGAGGGATGGGGGTCCACTGGAAACACCATATATTTT.

There are many counts of this clonotype. The chain combines TRBV2 with TRBJ1-4; no clear D gene. V shed 7 bases and J shed 6 bases, with 15 bases lying between them. The CDR3 runs to 14 residues. Looked up from germline, CDR1 is SNHLY and CDR2 is FYNNEI. The CDR3 nucleotides are TGTGCCAGCACCCCGGGCAGTCACTATGAAAAACTGTTTTTT. It is translated as CASTPGSHYEKLFF.

This clonotype appeared many times. The rearrangement uses TRBV2 and TRBJ2-1, with no clear D. Between the trimmed V and J ends, which lost 6 bases and 6 bases, there was a span of 6 bases. The CDR3 covers 11 residues. Germline CDR1 and CDR2: SNHLY and FYNNEI. In nucleotides, the CDR3 is TGTGCCAGCAGCGACATCAATGAGCAGTTCTTC. It codes for CASSDINEQFF.

This clonotype was detected ten times or more. This sequence joins TRBV7-9 and TRBJ2-3; D gene unclear. Germline CDR1 is SEHNR and CDR2 is FQNEAQ (reference sequence). The CDR3 runs 16 residues. The V end lost 2 bases, the J end lost 2 bases, and 14 bases lay between the germline ends. The CDR3 spells CASSLFSAVYTDTQYF. CDR3 nucleotides: TGTGCCAGCAGCTTATTTTCGGCGGTTTACACAGATACGCAGTATTTT.